These T cell receptor beta chains were read from a single sample in a study of TIL therapy for anti-PD-1-resistant metastatic lung cancer. Only in-frame clones appear in the TCRdb table, and some are missing; sequencing was by immunoSEQ multiplex PCR. The sample consists of around 26,000 clones, 63% of them appearing once. The source material was tumor tissue, sampled at baseline. The source of these receptors is a woman between 30 and 80 years old with non-small cell lung cancer. Each CDR3 is given with its conserved first and last residue. D genes are given only for firm matches. The size entry is marked missing in some rows and otherwise reads once, few, many or a size class.

.	TRBV5-4	.	TRBJ2-6	TGTGCCAGCAGCTTAGGGGCAGGGGGGTTAGCTGGGGCCAACGTCCTGACTTTC	CASSLGAGGLAGANVLTF
.	TRBV21-1	.	TRBJ2-7	TGTGCCAGCAGCATGGCCACCTACGAGCAGTACTTC	CASSMATYEQYF
few	TRBV10-1	TRBD1	TRBJ1-4	TGCGCCAGCAGAGACGGGACAGCTAATGAAAAACTGTTTTTT	CASRDGTANEKLFF
.	TRBV5-6	TRBD1	TRBJ2-7	TGTGCCAGCAACGAGGGACAGGGAGTGGAGCAGTACTTC	CASNEGQGVEQYF
once	TRBV10-1	TRBD2	TRBJ2-5	TGCGCCACCCAAGGGACTAGAACAGGTCCCCAGTACTTC	CATQGTRTGPQYF
few	TRBV7-9	.	TRBJ1-1	TGTGCCAGCAGCTTAGGTGGGTTTCAAAGCGCTTTCTTT	CASSLGGFQSAFF
.	TRBV6-6	.	TRBJ1-2	TGTGCCAGCAGTTACAAGGAGGGGTTAAGTTTCGGCTACACCTTC	CASSYKEGLSFGYTF
.	TRBV30	.	TRBJ2-6	TGTGCCTGGAGTAATCGAAGGGCTGGGGCCAACGTCCTGACTTTC	CAWSNRRAGANVLTF
.	TRBV2	TRBD1	TRBJ1-3	TGTGCCAGCAGTGTACAGGGGATGAGCTCTGGAAACACCATATATTTT	CASSVQGMSSGNTIYF
.	TRBV10-1	TRBD2	TRBJ2-3	TGCGCCAGCAGTGAGTCGGGCGGGAGCGCGGGAGATACGCAGTATTTT	CASSESGGSAGDTQYF
.	TRBV27	TRBD2	TRBJ2-5	TGTGCCAGCAGACAACCGGGACTAGCGGGCCAAGAGACCCAGTACTTC	CASRQPGLAGQETQYF
.	TRBV4-2	TRBD2	TRBJ2-1	TGTGCCAGCAGCCAGACTAGCGGCCACTTCTACAATGAGCAGTTCTTC	CASSQTSGHFYNEQFF
.	TRBV29-1	.	TRBJ1-2	TGCAGCGCCTCAGGGGTTGGCTACACCTTC	CSASGVGYTF
.	TRBV5-8	.	TRBJ2-3	TGTGCCAGCAGCTTGGCGGTAGCGGGCACAGATACGCAGTATTTT	CASSLAVAGTDTQYF
.	TRBV29-1	.	TRBJ1-1	TGCAGCGCTGCTGATTTTGAAGCTTTCTTT	CSAADFEAFF
few	TRBV2	TRBD1	TRBJ2-6	TGTGCCAGCAGGGGGGACAGGGGGCGCTCTGGGGCCAACGTCCTGACTTTC	CASRGDRGRSGANVLTF
medium-sized	TRBV5-1	TRBD2	TRBJ2-7	TGCGCCAGCAGAAGGACTAGCGGGAGTAATTACGAGCAGTACTTC	CASRRTSGSNYEQYF
few	TRBV7-6	.	TRBJ2-7	TGTGCCAGCAGCTTAGGCGGAGGGGGCGAGCAGTACTTC	CASSLGGGGEQYF
.	TRBV30	.	TRBJ1-5	TGTGCCTGGAGTCCTCTCGACAACAATCAGCCCCAGCATTTT	CAWSPLDNNQPQHF
.	TRBV10-2	.	TRBJ2-5	TGCGCCAGCAGTGACGAGGGTTGGGAAGAGACCCAGTACTTC	CASSDEGWEETQYF
few	TRBV18	.	TRBJ1-1	TGTGCCAGCTCACCAAGGGAGGAGGGAGTAGCTTTCTTT	CASSPREEGVAFF
.	TRBV10-2	TRBD2	TRBJ2-3	TGCGCCACCGCGTTAGCGGGAGTTGCGGATACGCAGTATTTT	CATALAGVADTQYF
.	TRBV30	.	TRBJ1-1	TGTGCCTGGGCCAGAGGGAACACTGAAGCTTTCTTT	CAWARGNTEAFF
.	TRBV5-6	.	TRBJ2-1	TGTGCCAGCAGCGTAAGAGATGAGCAGTTCTTC	CASSVRDEQFF
.	TRBV11-2	.	TRBJ2-7	TGTGCCAGCAGCTTAGAGGTGAGGGGCAGCTTACCCTACGAGCAGTACTTC	CASSLEVRGSLPYEQYF
.	TRBV2	.	TRBJ1-5	TGTGCCAGCAGTGACGGCAGGCTTAATCAGCCCCAGCATTTT	CASSDGRLNQPQHF
.	TRBV5-4	.	TRBJ2-3	TGTGCCAGCAGCCAAGAAACTAGTGGAGGAGATACGCAGTATTTT	CASSQETSGGDTQYF
medium-sized	TRBV2	.	TRBJ2-7	TGTGCCAGCAGTGGACAGTCCTACGAGCAGTACTTC	CASSGQSYEQYF
few	TRBV5-1	.	TRBJ2-7	TGCGCCAGCAGCTTGTTTATGGACGGCTCCTACGAGCAGTACTTC	CASSLFMDGSYEQYF
.	TRBV11-2	.	TRBJ2-1	TGTGCCAGCAGCAGGACCCACAGTTCCCGATCCTACAATGAGCAGTTCTTC	CASSRTHSSRSYNEQFF
.	TRBV19	TRBD2	TRBJ2-5	TGTGCCAGTAGTATAACGGGAGGGAACTACCAAGAGACCCAGTACTTC	CASSITGGNYQETQYF
.	TRBV9	.	TRBJ2-1	TGTGCCAGCAGCGTAGGGGGAGGAATCACTGATGAGCAGTTCTTC	CASSVGGGITDEQFF
.	TRBV19	.	TRBJ2-7	TGTGCCAGTAGAAAAGGGGAATCCGGCTCCTACGAGCAGTACTTC	CASRKGESGSYEQYF
.	TRBV9	TRBD2	TRBJ2-3	TGTGCCAGCAGCGTAGGAATAGCGGGATACACAGATACGCAGTATTTT	CASSVGIAGYTDTQYF
few	TRBV14	.	TRBJ2-1	TGTGCCAGCAGCCAGATCTCCTACAATGAGCAGTTCTTC	CASSQISYNEQFF
few	TRBV18	TRBD2	TRBJ2-7	TGTGCCAGCTCACGAGCGGGAAAGAGGTACGAGCAGTACTTC	CASSRAGKRYEQYF
.	TRBV18	TRBD2	TRBJ2-7	TGTGCCAGCTCACCACGGCTAGCGGGAGGGCCATTCTACGAGCAGTACTTC	CASSPRLAGGPFYEQYF
.	TRBV7-6	TRBD1	TRBJ1-1	TGTGCCAGCAGCCCAGGGACAGGGGGAAGGACTGAAGCTTTCTTT	CASSPGTGGRTEAFF
few	TRBV28	.	TRBJ1-2	TGTGCCAGCACCCCCGGACAGAACTATGGCTACACCTTC	CASTPGQNYGYTF
few	TRBV10-3	.	TRBJ1-2	TGTGCCATCAGTGGGCAGGGAGACTATGGCTACACCTTC	CAISGQGDYGYTF
.	TRBV6-5	.	TRBJ2-2	TGTGCCAGCACATGGGGGACCGGTCTAACCGGGGAGCTGTTTTTT	CASTWGTGLTGELFF
.	TRBV10-1	.	TRBJ2-2	TGCGCCAGCAGTGCGGACAAGAACACCGGGGAGCTGTTTTTT	CASSADKNTGELFF
few	TRBV11-2	.	TRBJ2-7	TGTGCCAGCAGCCTGGGGGTAGTAAATGACGAGCAGTACTTC	CASSLGVVNDEQYF
.	TRBV5-4	.	TRBJ1-5	TGTGCCAGCAGCTTGGCCGGGGGAAAGGCTCAGCCCCAGCATTTT	CASSLAGGKAQPQHF
.	TRBV7-2	.	TRBJ2-1	TGTGCCAGCAGCTTAACAGCAGGGGCGGGTTTCAACAATGAGCAGTTCTTC	CASSLTAGAGFNNEQFF